The clone carrying this TCR beta chain was picked up a small number of times. Its antigen is as yet unknown. Germline loops: CDR1 SEHNR, CDR2 FQNEAQ (reference sequence). The V segment lost 4 bases and the J segment 5 bases; nucleotides outside the gene matches: 12. The CDR3 sequence is 18 residues long. The data were obtained in a study of naive and memory T cell subsets. Study findings and constraints: Diversity fell and Gini index rose from naive through CM, EM, EMRA. Possibly reflecting memory cells re-expressing CD45RA, a few larger clonotypes occurred in naive repertoires, especially CD8. Over 90% of naive TCR sequences appeared only once after error correction, unlike memory subsets.

An equimolar mix of two oligonucleotides served as the beta constant-region primer for TRBC1 and TRBC2. Ligated cDNA was amplified by four rounds of PCR with nested alpha and beta constant-region primers and SP2. One entry per CDR3 protein results from TCRdb running MiXCR on the UMI-ligation and nested PCR reads. The table records under 150,000 distinct CDR3 sequences, around 21% of them present only once. Input material: naive CD8+ T cells from blood. The chain combines TRBV7-9 with TRBJ1-5; 12 bases fit TRBD1. This clonotype was sampled from a human donor in good health. This chain's CDR3 is CASSSRDRGPVWDQPQHF. The CDR3 DNA is TGTGCCAGCAGCTCCCGGGACAGGGGGCCGGTATGGGATCAGCCCCAGCATTTT.